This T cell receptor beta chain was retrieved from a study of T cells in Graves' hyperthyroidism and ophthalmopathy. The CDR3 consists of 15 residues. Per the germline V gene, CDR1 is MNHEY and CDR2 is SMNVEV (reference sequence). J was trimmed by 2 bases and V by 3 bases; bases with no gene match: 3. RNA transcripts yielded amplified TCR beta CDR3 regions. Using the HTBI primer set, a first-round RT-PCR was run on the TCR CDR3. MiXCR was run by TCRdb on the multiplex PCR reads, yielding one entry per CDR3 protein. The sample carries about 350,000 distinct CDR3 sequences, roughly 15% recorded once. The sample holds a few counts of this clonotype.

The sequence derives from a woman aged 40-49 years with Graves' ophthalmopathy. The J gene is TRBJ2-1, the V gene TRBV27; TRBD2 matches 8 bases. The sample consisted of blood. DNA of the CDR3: TGTGCCAGCAGTTTGCTTAGCGGGGCCTACAATGAGCAGTTCTTC. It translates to CASSLLSGAYNEQFF.